This T cell receptor beta chain was identified in a study of blood T cell repertoires in COVID-19 (dated by TCRdb to 2018 to 2021). For the wider study: Collaborator samples came from the United States, Italy and Spain and covered acute and convalescent phases of COVID-19. HLA class I and class II types, where available, came from metadata supplied by the sample provider rather than from assay-based typing. The dataset comprised deeply sampled blood TCRbeta repertoires from subjects exposed to, actively infected with, or recovered from COVID-19. The repertoires were made available in a free public database intended to serve as a resource for research on the immune response to SARS-CoV-2. The material from the prospective study consisted of cDNA or gDNA derived from T cells, B-cell-depleted T cells, or PBMCs. Sample metadata almost always included a de-identified subject ID, COVID-19 status, age in years and sex. The samples were drawn from the first 160 participants of the ongoing ImmuneRACE study and from some 1,300 subjects provided by 6 global collaborators. General conclusions and limits of the study: Clinical and demographic metadata were provided uncurated, with the amount varying by source and participant.

TCRbeta CDR3 regions were amplified from genomic DNA by means of the immunoSEQ Assay, a bias-controlled multiplex PCR. From the authors' description of their analysis: Nucleated cell counts per sample were estimated from amplification of reference gene primers within the assay. To quantify the absolute abundance of each unique TCRbeta CDR3 rearrangement, sequence reads were collapsed and filtered. For each sample, productive Simpson clonality was calculated as the square root of Simpson's diversity index over productive rearrangements. The table was pulled from immuneACCESS by TCRdb, which kept in-frame rearrangements only. Such tables lose some clones; where checked, under half of the loss comes from unresolved V genes, and the rest has no known cause. Clone size and V and J calls were adopted from that table, with D and trimming inferred from the DNA. The sample records around 300,000 clones, about 86% of which are singletons. Roughly 14% of the sample comes from the top ten.

Comments on this clone: Its antigen is not yet known. No qualities accompany the bases; no much larger clone lies one base away.

V sheds 1 base and J sheds 0 bases, leaving 13 bases between their ends. From cysteine to phenylalanine, the CDR3 is 18 amino acids long. Only the CDR3 DNA stays, 54 bases, in frame from base 1. For CDR1 and CDR2, the germline V gene (reference sequence) lists LNHNV and YYDKDF. One collaborating source in Seattle enrolled patients while the patients were actively infected and followed the patients over time throughout the course of disease. Collaborating institutions collected whole blood in K2EDTA tubes following their own protocols. Collaborator samples were shipped for TCRbeta analysis as frozen whole blood, isolated PBMCs, or DNA extracted from either sample type.

The rearrangement combines TRBV15 with TRBJ2-6, with TRBD1 as a weak D call on 7 bases. The sample taken for sequencing was peripheral blood. The receptor was isolated from a woman aged 70-85 years with COVID-19, enrolled during active disease. The DNA reads TGTGCCACCAGCAGAGTAGGAGGGGGCGTCTCTGGGGCCAACGTCCTGACTTTC. Its coded protein is CATSRVGGGVSGANVLTF.